These T cell receptor beta chains were read from a single sample in a study of shared clonotypes between healthy human individuals. Using immunoSEQ multiplex PCR, the repertoire was profiled, and TCRdb retains in-frame clones only, with some absent. The table records 2 million to 2.5 million clones, 93% of them present only once. Sequencing was carried out using naive CD4+ T cells from PBMCs. These TCRs come from a young man in good health. Some clones in this sample may be carry-over from other donors' samples. Both conserved end residues are part of each CDR3. The D gene is left open where the match is weak. Clone size is given for some rows only: seen once, a few or many times, or a class if the clone is expanded.

d_gene	abundance	j_gene	v_gene	CDR3nt	CDR3aa
TRBD2	once	TRBJ2-1	TRBV9	TGTGCCAGCAGTAAGACTAGCGGGAGTAATGAGCAGTTCTTC	CASSKTSGSNEQFF
.	.	TRBJ2-7	TRBV2	TGTGCCAGCAGCTTGGGGGAGGTGTCTGAGCAGTACTTC	CASSLGEVSEQYF
.	.	TRBJ2-1	TRBV30	TGTGCCTGGAGTCCGGGATTTCGTGAGCAGTTCTTC	CAWSPGFREQFF
.	.	TRBJ1-1	TRBV4-3	TGCGCCAGCAGCCAAGAGGCAGGTGTGAACACTGAAGCTTTCTTT	CASSQEAGVNTEAFF
.	once	TRBJ2-3	TRBV5-1	TGCGCCAGCAGCGTCTTGGGGGATACGCAGTATTTT	CASSVLGDTQYF
.	.	TRBJ1-4	TRBV5-1	TGCGCCAGCAGCTTGGCAGAGCCAACTAATGAAAAACTGTTTTTT	CASSLAEPTNEKLFF
.	once	TRBJ1-1	TRBV7-2	TGTGCCAGCAGCTTACGGACTTCGGGGACTGAAGCTTTCTTT	CASSLRTSGTEAFF
.	.	TRBJ2-1	TRBV11-2	TGTGCCAGCAGCTTAGATGTCGGGGGTGGGGAGTTCTTC	CASSLDVGGGEFF
TRBD2	.	TRBJ2-3	TRBV5-1	TGCGCCAGCAGCCCAGTTCCGGCGGGAGAGTCAGATACGCAGTATTTT	CASSPVPAGESDTQYF
TRBD2	.	TRBJ2-7	TRBV7-9	TGTGCCAGCAGCAGACTAGCGAACGAGCAGTACTTC	CASSRLANEQYF
.	.	TRBJ1-2	TRBV28	TGTGCCAGCACCTCGACAGTATACTATGGCTACACCTTC	CASTSTVYYGYTF
.	.	TRBJ2-7	TRBV6-6	TGTGCCAGCAGCCCGACCGAGCACGAGCAGTACTTC	CASSPTEHEQYF
.	.	TRBJ2-3	TRBV21-1	TGTGCCAGCAGCAAAGGACGGGATACGCAGTATTTT	CASSKGRDTQYF
.	.	TRBJ1-1	TRBV28	TGTGCCAGCAGTTTGGTGGGGGCAGAGGCTTTCTTT	CASSLVGAEAFF
.	.	TRBJ1-5	TRBV6-1	TGTGCCAGCAGTGAAGAGGAGCCCCAGCATTTT	CASSEEEPQHF
TRBD1	.	TRBJ1-4	TRBV30	TGTGCCTGGTCTCAGGGGGCTCCGGCTAATGAAAAACTGTTTTTT	CAWSQGAPANEKLFF
.	.	TRBJ2-5	TRBV11-1	TGTGCCAGCAGCTTAGCCGGGGCCCCAGAGACCCAGTACTTC	CASSLAGAPETQYF
.	.	TRBJ2-3	TRBV9	TGTGCCAGCAGCGTAGAACATACTGATACGCAGTATTTT	CASSVEHTDTQYF
.	.	TRBJ2-3	TRBV6-5	TGTGCCAGCAGTTACTCGCTCTCGATTAGCACAGATACGCAGTATTTT	CASSYSLSISTDTQYF
.	.	TRBJ2-5	TRBV11-3	TGTGCCAGCAGCAGCGGCCGTTGGGAGACCCAGTACTTC	CASSSGRWETQYF
TRBD1	.	TRBJ2-2	TRBV28	TGTGCCAGCAGGACGGGACAGTTGAACACCGGGGAGCTGTTTTTT	CASRTGQLNTGELFF
TRBD1	.	TRBJ2-7	TRBV19	TGTGCCAGTAGGGTCACAGGGGGTTACGAGCAGTACTTC	CASRVTGGYEQYF
TRBD2	.	TRBJ2-3	TRBV5-1	TGCGCCAGCAGCTCGCTGACTAGCGGGAATGCAGATACGCAGTATTTT	CASSSLTSGNADTQYF
.	.	TRBJ2-7	TRBV28	TGTGCCAGCAGTTCTGCGGGACTCCCGAACGGCGAGCAGTACTTC	CASSSAGLPNGEQYF
.	.	TRBJ2-2	TRBV29-1	TGCAGCGCTGGGCTCCTCTACGCGAACACCGGGGAGCTGTTTTTT	CSAGLLYANTGELFF
.	few	TRBJ1-1	TRBV7-3	TGTGCCAGCAGCTTACAGGGAACGAACACTGAAGCTTTCTTT	CASSLQGTNTEAFF
.	.	TRBJ2-2	TRBV9	TGTGCCAGCAGCGTAGCGGTTGGTTTCGGTACCGGGGAGCTGTTTTTT	CASSVAVGFGTGELFF
.	.	TRBJ1-2	TRBV30	TGTGCCTGGAGTGTAGCGCCAGGGGATGGCTACACCTTC	CAWSVAPGDGYTF
.	.	TRBJ2-4	TRBV7-9	TGTGCCAGCAGTAACACCCTAGCCAAAAACATTCAGTACTTC	CASSNTLAKNIQYF
.	.	TRBJ2-1	TRBV6-5	TGTGCCAGCAGGATGGGCAATGAGCAGTTCTTC	CASRMGNEQFF
.	.	TRBJ2-1	TRBV5-4	TGTGCCAGCAGCTTGGCGACAGGCGACTCCTACAATGAGCAGTTCTTC	CASSLATGDSYNEQFF
.	.	TRBJ1-3	TRBV9	TGTGCCAGCAGCCAGGACTCGGTGGGCTCTGGAAACACCATATATTTT	CASSQDSVGSGNTIYF
.	.	TRBJ2-7	TRBV6-6	TGTGCCAGCAGTTACTCACAGGGCCCCTACGAGCAGTACTTC	CASSYSQGPYEQYF
.	once	TRBJ2-5	TRBV19	TGTGCCAGTAATCTCGAACCGGGATCTCAGCCGCACTTC	CASNLEPGSQPHF
.	.	TRBJ2-6	TRBV2	TGTGCCAGCACTCTATCTGGGGCCAACGTCCTGACTTTC	CASTLSGANVLTF
TRBD1	.	TRBJ1-2	TRBV28	TGTGCCAGCATTGGGACAGGATTGTTTGGCTACACCTTC	CASIGTGLFGYTF
.	once	TRBJ2-5	TRBV10-3	TGTGCCATCAGTGAGTCAGGGAGGATTGAGACCCAGTACTTC	CAISESGRIETQYF
.	few	TRBJ1-1	TRBV2	TGTGCCAGCAGTTCTGACAGGAACACTGAAGCTTTCTTT	CASSSDRNTEAFF
TRBD1	.	TRBJ1-4	TRBV2	TGTGCCAGCAGGGCGACAGGGCTTGGGGAAAAACTGTTTTTT	CASRATGLGEKLFF
.	.	TRBJ2-2	TRBV15	TGTGCCACCGCCGGGACAACAAGGAACACCGGGGAGCTGTTTTTT	CATAGTTRNTGELFF
TRBD2	.	TRBJ2-2	TRBV7-2	TGTGCCAGCGGCGGAATTCGTGGTAGCGGGAGGGGCGCCGGGGAGCTGTTTTTT	CASGGIRGSGRGAGELFF
.	.	TRBJ2-3	TRBV6-1	TGTGCCAGCAGAAAAGCAGATACGCAGTATTTT	CASRKADTQYF
.	few	TRBJ1-5	TRBV30	TGTGCCTGGAGTGTACGGGGACGACAGGGCAATCAGCCCCAGCATTTT	CAWSVRGRQGNQPQHF
TRBD2	.	TRBJ2-3	TRBV6-4	TGTGCCAGCATCCCGCCAGGTAGCGGGAGTGGCACAGATACGCAGTATTTT	CASIPPGSGSGTDTQYF
.	.	TRBJ2-1	TRBV9	TGTGCCAGCAGCGTAGGTGGCTTTAGCTCCTACAATGAGCAGTTCTTC	CASSVGGFSSYNEQFF
.	.	TRBJ2-7	TRBV11-3	TGTGCCAGCAGCTTAAGAGCTGGATACGAGCAGTACTTC	CASSLRAGYEQYF
.	.	TRBJ2-7	TRBV29-1	TGCAGCGGGACAGCCACCTACGAGCAGTACTTC	CSGTATYEQYF
TRBD1	once	TRBJ2-5	TRBV5-1	TGCGCCAGCAGCATTGACTTCAGGGGGCGCGGGGAGACCCAGTACTTC	CASSIDFRGRGETQYF
TRBD2	.	TRBJ2-7	TRBV4-1	TGCGCCAGCAGCCGGACTAGCGAGGCCTACGAGCAGTACTTC	CASSRTSEAYEQYF
.	.	TRBJ2-1	TRBV10-3	TGTGCCATCAGGGGGTCGCAGGGGCTTTTGGATGAGCAGTTCTTC	CAIRGSQGLLDEQFF
.	.	TRBJ1-1	TRBV11-1	TGTGCCAGCAGCTTAAGGTTCACTGAAGCTTTCTTT	CASSLRFTEAFF
.	.	TRBJ2-1	TRBV6-1	TGTGCCAGCAGTGAGATGAGACTAGAGAGTTTTGATGAGCAGTTCTTC	CASSEMRLESFDEQFF